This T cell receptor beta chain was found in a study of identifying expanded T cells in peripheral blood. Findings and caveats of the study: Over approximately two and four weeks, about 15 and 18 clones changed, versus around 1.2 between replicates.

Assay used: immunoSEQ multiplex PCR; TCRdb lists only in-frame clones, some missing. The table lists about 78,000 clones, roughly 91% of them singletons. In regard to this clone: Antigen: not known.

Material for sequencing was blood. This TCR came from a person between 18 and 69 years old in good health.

The CDR3 reads CASSLGIRDLAGGIGTQYF. CDR3 in DNA: TGCGCCAGCAGCCTTGGGATAAGAGACCTAGCGGGGGGAATTGGGACCCAGTACTTC. This chain links TRBV4-3 with TRBJ2-5; 11 bases match TRBD2. CDR3 size: 19 residues. Germline lookup yields CDR1 LGHNA and CDR2 YSLEER. V lost 4 bases, J lost 7 bases, and 20 bases stayed unmatched.